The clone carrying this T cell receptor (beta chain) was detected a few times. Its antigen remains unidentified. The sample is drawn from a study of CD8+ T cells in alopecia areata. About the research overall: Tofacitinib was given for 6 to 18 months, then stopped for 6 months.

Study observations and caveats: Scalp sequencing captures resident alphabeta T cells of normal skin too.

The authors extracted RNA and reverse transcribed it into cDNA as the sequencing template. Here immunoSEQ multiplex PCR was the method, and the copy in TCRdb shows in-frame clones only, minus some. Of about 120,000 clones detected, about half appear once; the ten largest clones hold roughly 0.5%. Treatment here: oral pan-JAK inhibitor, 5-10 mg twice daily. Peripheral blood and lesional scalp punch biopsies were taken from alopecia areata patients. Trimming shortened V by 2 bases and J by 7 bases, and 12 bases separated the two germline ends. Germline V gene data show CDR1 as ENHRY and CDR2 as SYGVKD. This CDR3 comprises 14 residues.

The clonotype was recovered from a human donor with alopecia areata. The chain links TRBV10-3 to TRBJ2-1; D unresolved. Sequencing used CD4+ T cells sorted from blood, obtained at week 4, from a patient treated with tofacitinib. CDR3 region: CAISEAQVGNEQFF. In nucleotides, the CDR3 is TGTGCCATCAGTGAGGCCCAGGTTGGGAATGAGCAGTTCTTC.